This T cell receptor beta chain was recorded in a study of monozygotic twins with inflammatory bowel disease (dated by TCRdb to between 2017 and 2020). A note on the overall study: A total of 28 monozygotic twin pairs were included in the full study, comprising nine German pairs (four IBD-concordant, five IBD-discordant) and 19 IBD-discordant Danish pairs. Disease-associated traits were sought mainly through comparisons between IBD patients and their genetically identical healthy co-twins within discordant pairs. Each individual had, on average, about 151 000 unique TCRalpha sequences and 181 000 unique TCRbeta sequences available for analysis.

In the case of this clonotype: This receptor's antigen is unknown.

An approximately 2.5 ml peripheral blood sample was drawn into PAXgene tubes per donor and stored at -80°C. Without any T cell sorting, total RNA was extracted from whole blood using the PAXgene blood miRNA kit on an automated QIAcube. Deep TCRalpha and TCRbeta repertoire profiling with unique molecular barcoding was performed on peripheral blood of monozygotic twin pairs concordant or discordant for inflammatory bowel disease. For every twin pair, smoking habits were documented, and each individual was categorised as a current, former or never smoker. From the cysteine up to the phenylalanine, the CDR3 has a length of 14 residues. No nucleotide data were recorded. The germline V gene gives CDR1 as SGHTA and CDR2 as FQGNSA. What the research found in general, with its limitations: No difference in repertoire similarity was observed between concordant and discordant twins, possibly owing to limited statistical power. No single strong signal or clonotype linked to IBD turned up in the results, so the idea that one exists was not supported. Because patients were on differing immunosuppressive treatments, the repertoires may have picked up extra background noise and inter-individual variability. Measured by the inverse Simpson index, TCRbeta repertoire diversity was lower in IBD patients than in their healthy co-twins. Different T cell subtypes could not be distinguished in the analysis. Compared with healthy twins, IBD patients had fewer clonotypes in common with other individuals, a difference most pronounced in patients showing signs of disease activity.

The method behind the library was 5' RACE. For each TCR library, 3,000 to 3,500 ng of total RNA was used. For each sample, cDNA synthesis was carried out in eight separate reactions using SMARTScribe reverse transcriptase. During cDNA synthesis, unique molecular identifiers containing a 6-nucleotide sample barcode were introduced by template switching. TCRalpha and TCRbeta cDNA was amplified by two nested PCRs of around 15 and 9 cycles, with bead purification after each PCR. Before amplification, cDNA was treated with uracil DNA-glycosylase and purified using the QIAquick PCR purification kit. The second PCR added Illumina TruSeq-compatible adapters along with sample-specific barcodes. Library quality and concentration were checked on TapeStation and Qubit, and libraries were pooled at roughly 5 ng each. Sequencing of pooled libraries was carried out on an Illumina HiSeq2500 single-index Rapid Run using 2 x 100 bp reads and custom sequencing primers. In the original analysis: MiGEC version 1.2.6 was used for UMI-based consensus assembly to correct PCR and sequencing errors. MiXCR version 2.1.1 was used for V(D)J alignment, clonotype assembly and CDR3 extraction. To normalise gene usage, clonotype sharing and MAIT/NKT TCR abundance, the top 1000, 10 000 and 20 000 clonotypes in each sample were analysed. Diversity was computed as the inverse Simpson index with the vegan R package after downsampling to 27 000 UMIs. Paired Mann-Whitney U tests on discordant twin pairs were used, with Benjamini-Hochberg multiple-testing correction. TCRdb reprocessed the reads into one record per CDR3 protein sequence, lacking DNA. These V and J calls originate from TCRdb's pipeline instead of the authors' own analysis. The sample's table covers 310,000 or so distinct CDR3 sequences. The top ten clonotypes cover 2% to 2.5% of the sample.

This sequence originates from a human donor with ulcerative colitis or Crohn's disease, or a healthy co-twin of an affected twin (not recorded which). The chain couples TRBV7-2 to TRBJ1-1; TCRdb lists TRBD1, though no DNA is available to test this call. Sequenced sample: blood. The CDR3 protein is CASSFKGGETEAFF. Extended through the reference TRBV7-2 and TRBJ1-1 proteins, this CDR3 yields the full variable domain: GAGVSQSPSNKVTEKGKDVELRCDPISGHTALYWYRQSLGQGLEFLIYFQGNSAPDKSGLPSDRFSAERTGGSVSTLTIQRTQQEDSAVYLCASSFKGGETEAFFGQGTRLTVV.